The 9 T cell receptor beta chains presented below share a single source sample, sequenced in a study of blood T cell repertoires in COVID-19. The assay was immunoSEQ multiplex PCR, and TCRdb's table has in-frame clones only and misses some. The data show 250,000 or so clones, with 86% seen just once and less than 3% held by the top ten. Source material: PBMCs or T cells enriched from blood (not recorded which). These receptors were taken from a woman aged 18 to 35 who had recovered from COVID-19.

The chain carries TRBV27 and TRBJ2-1; a possible D gene is TRBD1 (5 bases). Germline CDR1 reads MNHEY; CDR2 reads SMNVEV (reference sequence). CDR3 size: 16 residues. V was clipped by 1 base and J by 7 bases, with 17 bases between them. CDR3 nucleotides: TGTGCCAGCAGTTTATTGGGGCCCTCCCCTGGGAATGAGCAGTTCTTC. This codes for CASSLLGPSPGNEQFF.

This clone was counted once. The J gene is TRBJ1-2, the V gene TRBV3-1 (or the pseudogene TRBV3-2); D may be TRBD1 (6 bases). V was trimmed by 7 bases and J by 0 bases, leaving 18 bases between them. CDR1 is LGHDT and CDR2 is YNNKEL in the germline V gene (reference sequence). The CDR3 has 16 residues. DNA of the CDR3: TGTGCCAGCAACAAAGGGGGGGTTTCATCTAACTATGGCTACACCTTC. This encodes CASNKGGVSSNYGYTF.

The rearrangement uses TRBV27 and TRBJ1-2; no clear D. In germline, CDR1 is MNHEY, CDR2 SMNVEV (reference sequence). The CDR3 is 12 amino acids. V shed 5 bases and J shed 9 bases, with 13 bases lying between them. The CDR3 DNA follows: TGTGCCAGCAGTCCCCGTATTGGGCGCTACACCTTC. Residues: CASSPRIGRYTF.

The chain couples TRBV7-9 to TRBJ1-4; 7 bases fit TRBD1. In germline, CDR1 is SEHNR, CDR2 FQNEAQ (reference sequence). CDR3 length equals 15 residues. V shed 11 bases and J 6 bases; nucleotides not matched to a gene: 15. In DNA, the CDR3 is TGTGCCTTTGCGGAAACGGGGACAGTCGATGAAAAACTGTTTTTT. This sequence encodes CAFAETGTVDEKLFF.

V is TRBV18 and J is TRBJ2-1, with 9 bases aligning to TRBD1. Trimming removed 3 bases from V and 6 bases from J; junction bases left unmatched: 0. CDR1 is KGHSH, CDR2 LQKENI, per germline. CDR3 length: 13 residues. CDR3: CASSPDRGNEQFF. CDR3 in DNA: TGTGCCAGCTCACCGGACAGGGGCAATGAGCAGTTCTTC.

This clone was found a few times. The rearrangement joins TRBV6-1 to TRBJ2-2, with 12 bases identical to TRBD2. The CDR3 is 18 residues long. CDR1 and CDR2 (germline): MNHNS, SASEGT. The junction had 9 bases not matched to a gene; V was cut back by 2 bases and J by 5 bases. CDR3 in amino acids: CASSESGASGRGTGELFF. CDR3 nucleotides: TGTGCCAGCAGTGAATCCGGGGCTAGCGGGAGGGGAACCGGGGAGCTGTTTTTT.

In nucleotides, the CDR3 is TGTGCCAGCAGCTTTCAGATACGGAGGAACACTGAAGCTTTCTTT. Residues: CASSFQIRRNTEAFF. The chain is built from TRBV11-2 and TRBJ1-1; D gene ambiguous. Germline V gene lookup returns CDR1 SGHAT and CDR2 FQNNGV. Deletions cut 3 bases from V and 1 base from J, with 12 bases between. The CDR3 loop spans 15 amino acids.

V and J are TRBV7-9 and TRBJ1-1, with D perhaps matching TRBD1 (6 bases). Per the germline V gene, CDR1 is SEHNR and CDR2 is FQNEAQ (reference sequence). The V end was cut by 5 bases, the J end by 4 bases, with 20 bases between. There are 16 residues in the CDR3. The CDR3 nucleotides read TGTGCCAGCAGCCCCCTGAGCAGGGGAGTGGGCACTGAAGCTTTCTTT. Translation gives CASSPLSRGVGTEAFF.

This clone was seen only a few times. The V and J genes are TRBV11-3 and TRBJ2-5; tentatively, D is TRBD2 (6 bases). The V gene's germline CDR1 is SGHNT and CDR2 YENEEA. Trimming took 6 bases from V and 0 from J, leaving 14 bases between them. The CDR3 sequence is 15 residues long. The CDR3 spells CASRSGVSNQETQYF. CDR3 DNA: TGTGCCAGCAGGTCGGGGGTCTCTAACCAAGAGACCCAGTACTTC.